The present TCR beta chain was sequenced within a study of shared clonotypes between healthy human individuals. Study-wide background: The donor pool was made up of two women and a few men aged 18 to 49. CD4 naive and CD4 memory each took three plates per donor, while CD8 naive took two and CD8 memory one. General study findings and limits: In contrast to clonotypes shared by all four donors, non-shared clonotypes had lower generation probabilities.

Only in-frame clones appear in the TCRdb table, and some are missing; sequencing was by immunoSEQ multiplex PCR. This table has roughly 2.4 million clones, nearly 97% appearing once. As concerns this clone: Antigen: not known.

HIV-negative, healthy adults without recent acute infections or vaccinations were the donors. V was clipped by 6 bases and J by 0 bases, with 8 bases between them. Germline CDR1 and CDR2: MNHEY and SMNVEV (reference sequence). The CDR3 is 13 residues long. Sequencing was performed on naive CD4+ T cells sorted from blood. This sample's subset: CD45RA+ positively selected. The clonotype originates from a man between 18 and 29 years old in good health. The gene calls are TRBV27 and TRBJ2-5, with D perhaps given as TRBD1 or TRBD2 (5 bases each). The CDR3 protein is CASRLGDQETQYF. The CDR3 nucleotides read TGTGCCAGCAGGCTGGGGGACCAAGAGACCCAGTACTTC.